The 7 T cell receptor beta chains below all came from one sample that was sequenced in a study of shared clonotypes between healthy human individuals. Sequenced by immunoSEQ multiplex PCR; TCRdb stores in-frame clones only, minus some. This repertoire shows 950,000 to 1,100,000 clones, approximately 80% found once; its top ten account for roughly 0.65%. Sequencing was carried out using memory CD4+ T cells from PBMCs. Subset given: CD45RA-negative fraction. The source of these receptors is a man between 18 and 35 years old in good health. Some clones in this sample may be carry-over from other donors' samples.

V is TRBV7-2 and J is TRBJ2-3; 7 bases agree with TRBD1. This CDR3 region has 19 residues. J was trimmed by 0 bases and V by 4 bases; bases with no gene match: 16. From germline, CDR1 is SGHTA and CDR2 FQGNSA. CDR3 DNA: TGTGCCAGCAGCTATTCCACCGGGACAGAGGTTACTAGCACAGATACGCAGTATTTT. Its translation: CASSYSTGTEVTSTDTQYF. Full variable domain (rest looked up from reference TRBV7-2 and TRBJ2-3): GAGVSQSPSNKVTEKGKDVELRCDPISGHTALYWYRQSLGQGLEFLIYFQGNSAPDKSGLPSDRFSAERTGGSVSTLTIQRTQQEDSAVYLCASSYSTGTEVTSTDTQYFGPGTRLTVL.

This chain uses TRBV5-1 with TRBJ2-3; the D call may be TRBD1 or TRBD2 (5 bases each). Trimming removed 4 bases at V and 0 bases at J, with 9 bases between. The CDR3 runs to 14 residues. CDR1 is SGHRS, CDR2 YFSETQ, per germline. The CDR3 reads CASSGDDSTDTQYF. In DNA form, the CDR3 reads TGCGCCAGCAGCGGGGACGACAGCACAGATACGCAGTATTTT.

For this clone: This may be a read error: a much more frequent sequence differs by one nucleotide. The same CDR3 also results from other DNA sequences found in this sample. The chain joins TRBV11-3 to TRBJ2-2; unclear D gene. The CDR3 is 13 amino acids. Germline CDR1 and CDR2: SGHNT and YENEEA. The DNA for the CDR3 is TGTGCCAGCAGTGGTAGCCGAGCCGGAGAGCTGTTTTTT. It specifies CASSGSRAGELFF.

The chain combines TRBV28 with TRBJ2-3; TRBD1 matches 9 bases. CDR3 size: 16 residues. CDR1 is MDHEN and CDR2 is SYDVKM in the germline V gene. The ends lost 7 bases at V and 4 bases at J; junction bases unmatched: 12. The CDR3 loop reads CASTQTDRGFPDTQYF. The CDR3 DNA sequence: TGTGCCAGCACCCAAACGGACAGGGGCTTTCCAGATACGCAGTATTTT.

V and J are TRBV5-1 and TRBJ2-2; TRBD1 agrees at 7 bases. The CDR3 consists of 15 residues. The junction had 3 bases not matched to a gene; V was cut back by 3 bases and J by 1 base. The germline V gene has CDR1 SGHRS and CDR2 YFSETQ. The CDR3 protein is CASSSGGWNTGELFF. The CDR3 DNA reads TGCGCCAGCAGCTCAGGGGGTTGGAACACCGGGGAGCTGTTTTTT. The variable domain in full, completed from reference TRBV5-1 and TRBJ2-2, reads KAGVTQTPRYLIKTRGQQVTLSCSPISGHRSVSWYQQTPGQGLQFLFEYFSETQRNKGNFPGRFSGRQFSNSRSEMNVSTLELGDSALYLCASSSGGWNTGELFFGEGSRLTVL.

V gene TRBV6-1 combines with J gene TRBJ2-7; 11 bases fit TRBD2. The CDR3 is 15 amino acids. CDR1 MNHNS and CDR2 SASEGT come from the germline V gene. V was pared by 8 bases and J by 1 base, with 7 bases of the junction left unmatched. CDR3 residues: CASQSGLAVSYEQYF. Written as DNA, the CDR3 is TGTGCCAGCCAGTCGGGACTAGCGGTATCCTACGAGCAGTACTTC.

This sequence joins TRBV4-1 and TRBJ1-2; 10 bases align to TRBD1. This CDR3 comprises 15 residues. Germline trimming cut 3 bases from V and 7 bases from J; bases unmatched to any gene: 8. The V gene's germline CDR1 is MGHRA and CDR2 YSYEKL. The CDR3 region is CASSHPDRGEGGYTF. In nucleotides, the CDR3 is TGCGCCAGCAGCCACCCGGACAGGGGGGAAGGTGGCTACACCTTC.